The rows below give T cell receptor beta chains drawn from one sample of a study of T cell responses to AZD1222 COVID-19 vaccine. The protocol was immunoSEQ multiplex PCR, while the TCRdb copy is restricted to in-frame clones and leaves out a portion. The data hold around 69,000 clones, with roughly 84% observed a single time. This specimen consisted of peripheral blood, obtained on day 0 of AZD1222 vaccination. The receptors originated from an adult in good health. CDR3s include the opening cysteine and the closing phenylalanine or tryptophan. D genes are given only for firm matches. Some rows mark clone size as missing; the rest say once, few, many or name a class of expanded clone.

TRBV30	TRBD1	-	TRBJ1-6	CAKGTGGSYNSPLHF	TGTGCCAAAGGGACAGGAGGCTCCTATAATTCACCCCTCCACTTT
TRBV7-9	TRBD1	few	TRBJ1-4	CASSSTRGQGNEKLFF	TGTGCCAGCAGTTCCACCCGGGGACAGGGTAATGAAAAACTGTTTTTT
TRBV7-9	-	-	TRBJ1-6	CASSLGGGWNSPLHF	TGTGCCAGCAGCTTAGGAGGGGGATGGAATTCACCCCTCCACTTT
TRBV15	TRBD1	-	TRBJ2-7	CATSRDRGPYEQYF	TGTGCCACCAGCAGAGACAGGGGGCCCTACGAGCAGTACTTC
TRBV10-2	TRBD1	-	TRBJ1-2	CASAQSGTVNYGYTF	TGCGCCAGCGCTCAATCGGGGACAGTGAACTATGGCTACACCTTC
TRBV18	TRBD1	-	TRBJ2-3	CASSTGLTDTQYF	TGTGCCAGCTCGACAGGGCTCACAGATACGCAGTATTTT
TRBV3-1/TRBV3-2	-	-	TRBJ2-7	CASSQDGVPGQIYEQYF	TGTGCCAGCAGCCAAGATGGCGTCCCTGGACAGATCTACGAGCAGTACTTC
TRBV7-9	-	-	TRBJ1-1	CASSLGWGTGTEAFF	TGTGCCAGCAGCCTTGGATGGGGGACTGGGACTGAAGCTTTCTTT
TRBV19	-	-	TRBJ1-1	CASSIVGTNTEAFF	TGTGCCAGTAGTATAGTGGGCACGAACACTGAAGCTTTCTTT
TRBV20-1	-	once	TRBJ1-1	CSAPRQVEAFF	TGCAGTGCTCCTCGACAGGTTGAAGCTTTCTTT
TRBV30	-	-	TRBJ1-6	CAWSLTPGTTNSPLHF	TGTGCCTGGAGTTTAACTCCCGGGACAACTAATTCACCCCTCCACTTT
TRBV19	-	once	TRBJ2-5	CASRTGSGGTQYF	TGTGCCAGTAGAACTGGGAGTGGCGGGACCCAGTACTTC
TRBV20-1	-	-	TRBJ2-5	CSASKTGQETQYF	TGCAGTGCTAGTAAAACAGGGCAAGAGACCCAGTACTTC
TRBV6-2/TRBV6-3	TRBD2	-	TRBJ2-5	CASSQTSGVSETQYF	TGTGCCAGCAGCCAAACTAGCGGGGTTTCGGAGACCCAGTACTTC
TRBV12-3/TRBV12-4	-	once	TRBJ2-7	CASSLIGGHEQYF	TGTGCCAGCAGTTTAATCGGGGGCCACGAGCAGTACTTC
TRBV6-5	TRBD1	-	TRBJ1-2	CASRTTGMDYGYTF	TGTGCCAGCAGGACGACAGGGATGGACTATGGCTACACCTTC
TRBV5-1	-	-	TRBJ2-7	CASAKLDSTYEQYF	TGCGCCAGCGCAAAACTGGACAGCACCTACGAGCAGTACTTC
TRBV4-3	TRBD1	-	TRBJ1-3	CASSQEPTGTGNTIYF	TGCGCCAGCAGCCAAGAGCCGACAGGGACTGGAAACACCATATATTTT
TRBV15	TRBD2	once	TRBJ2-3	CATSRDGATSGGPRGDTQYF	TGTGCCACCAGCAGAGATGGGGCGACTAGCGGGGGGCCAAGGGGAGATACGCAGTATTTT
TRBV6-5	-	-	TRBJ2-2	CASSYSSFSGGELFF	TGTGCCAGCAGTTACTCGAGCTTCTCAGGCGGGGAGCTGTTTTTT
TRBV4-3	TRBD1	-	TRBJ2-2	CASSQDRVQGAGTGELFF	TGCGCCAGCAGCCAAGATCGGGTACAGGGGGCGGGGACCGGGGAGCTGTTTTTT
TRBV27	-	-	TRBJ1-1	CASSWGKNTEAFF	TGTGCCAGCAGTTGGGGCAAGAACACTGAAGCTTTCTTT
TRBV4-1	-	-	TRBJ2-1	CASSQEGVLVDGEQFF	TGCGCCAGCAGCCAAGAGGGGGTTTTAGTCGATGGTGAGCAGTTCTTC
TRBV7-6	-	-	TRBJ2-7	CASSPPGYSSYEQYF	TGTGCCAGCAGCCCCCCAGGGTATTCCTCCTACGAGCAGTACTTC
TRBV5-6	-	few	TRBJ1-1	CASSLVSLRLEAFF	TGTGCCAGCAGCTTGGTAAGCTTGAGGCTGGAAGCTTTCTTT
TRBV7-2	-	-	TRBJ2-7	CASSLDPGRSYEQYF	TGTGCCAGCAGCTTAGATCCGGGCCGGTCCTACGAGCAGTACTTC
TRBV18	-	-	TRBJ1-5	CASSPTAGRGDQPQHF	TGTGCCAGCTCACCAACCGCAGGGAGGGGCGATCAGCCCCAGCATTTT
TRBV27	-	once	TRBJ1-2	CASSDWVGYGYTF	TGTGCCAGCAGTGATTGGGTGGGCTATGGCTACACCTTC
TRBV19	-	-	TRBJ2-1	CASSLGYNEQFF	TGTGCCAGTAGTTTAGGTTACAATGAGCAGTTCTTC
TRBV2	TRBD2	few	TRBJ2-2	CATRGGRNTGELFF	TGTGCCACCCGCGGGGGGCGGAACACCGGGGAGCTGTTTTTT
TRBV19	-	few	TRBJ2-1	CASSPTGWNEQFF	TGTGCCAGTAGTCCGACAGGATGGAATGAGCAGTTCTTC
TRBV7-2	-	-	TRBJ1-5	CASSSETGRQPQHF	TGTGCCAGCAGCTCAGAGACAGGACGTCAGCCCCAGCATTTT
TRBV9	-	-	TRBJ1-1	CASSVDVNTEAFF	TGTGCCAGCAGCGTAGATGTGAACACTGAAGCTTTCTTT
TRBV24-1	-	once	TRBJ2-5	CATAQSGVETQYF	TGTGCCACCGCCCAATCAGGGGTGGAGACCCAGTACTTC
TRBV7-8	TRBD1	-	TRBJ2-4	CASSLNRGRSGLSQYF	TGTGCCAGCAGCTTAAACAGGGGGCGATCAGGGTTGAGTCAGTACTTC
TRBV27	-	-	TRBJ2-2	CASSLRGRVGTGELFF	TGTGCCAGCAGTTTAAGAGGACGGGTAGGGACCGGGGAGCTGTTTTTT
TRBV9	-	once	TRBJ1-6	CASSGRLDSPWHPLHF	TGTGCCAGCAGCGGGCGACTGGACAGTCCTTGGCACCCCCTCCACTTT
TRBV7-9	-	-	TRBJ1-1	CASSQGRRNTEAFF	TGTGCCAGCAGCCAAGGACGCAGGAACACTGAAGCTTTCTTT
TRBV7-9	-	once	TRBJ1-1	CASTFIERENTEAFF	TGTGCCAGCACCTTTATCGAGCGGGAGAACACTGAAGCTTTCTTT
TRBV4-2	-	-	TRBJ1-1	CASSQGGQISGEAFF	TGTGCCAGCAGCCAAGGCGGCCAGATTTCAGGTGAAGCTTTCTTT
TRBV9	TRBD1	few	TRBJ1-2	CASSMRTGAGGYTF	TGTGCCAGCAGCATGCGGACAGGGGCGGGTGGCTACACCTTC
TRBV11-3	-	-	TRBJ2-3	CASSLSGYTQYF	TGTGCCAGCAGCTTATCCGGGTATACGCAGTATTTT
TRBV12-3/TRBV12-4	-	-	TRBJ2-1	CASGGASGQFF	TGTGCCAGCGGGGGTGCGTCGGGGCAGTTCTTC
TRBV19	TRBD1	-	TRBJ2-1	CASQGDGYYNEQFF	TGTGCCAGCCAGGGGGATGGGTATTACAATGAGCAGTTCTTC
TRBV7-9	-	-	TRBJ2-7	CASSSSSYEQYF	TGTGCCAGCAGCAGTAGCTCCTACGAGCAGTACTTC